These 17 T cell receptor beta chains were sequenced from one sample in a study of T-cell reconstitution after alpha-beta-depleted transplantation in children. Preparation of the TCRbeta library involved a method that used unique molecular identifiers. TCRdb called the PCR reads again in MiXCR, with one record for every CDR3 protein. This repertoire shows around 800,000 distinct CDR3 sequences, less than 20% found once; its top ten account for approximately 5%. The sequenced sample was PBMCs, mostly from graft donor cells, obtained 360 days after TCRalphabeta/CD19-depleted stem cell transplant. The receptors originated from a male patient between 5 and 17 years old who had a stem cell transplant for acute lymphoblastic leukemia, so the T cells may come from the graft donor.

The V gene is TRBV24-1, the J gene TRBJ2-1; 10 nucleotides match TRBD2. This CDR3 comprises 12 residues. Germline V CDR1 and CDR2: KGHDR, SFDVKD. V shed 6 bases, J shed 8 bases, and the junction held 0 bases outside the gene matches. The CDR3 is CATSLAGDEQFF. The CDR3 DNA reads as TGTGCCACCAGTCTAGCGGGAGATGAGCAGTTCTTC.

This clonotype came up a few times. The rearrangement joins TRBV5-6 to TRBJ2-1; D could derive from TRBD1 or TRBD2 (5 bases each). The germline V gene has CDR1 SGHDT and CDR2 YYEEEE. Trimming removed 2 bases from V and 7 bases from J, with 19 bases in between. This CDR3 has 16 amino acids. DNA of the CDR3: TGTGCCAGCAGCTTCACAACTGAGGGGTCTGGGAATGAGCAGTTCTTC. Amino acids: CASSFTTEGSGNEQFF.

This clonotype has more than one count but fewer than ten. The chain recombines TRBV7-2 with TRBJ1-5, with TRBD1 as a possible D gene (6 bases). This CDR3 region has 14 residues. From germline, CDR1 is SGHTA and CDR2 FQGNSA. The V and J ends lost 9 bases and 4 bases respectively, with 16 bases between them. The CDR3 DNA sequence: TGTGCCAGTATGAACAGGGTTAATAATCAGCCCCAGCATTTT. Translated: CASMNRVNNQPQHF.

The sample holds a few counts of this clonotype. V and J are TRBV5-1 and TRBJ2-3; 7 nucleotides agree with TRBD2. V was clipped by 4 bases and J by 10 bases; unmatched bases: 6. CDR1 SGHRS and CDR2 YFSETQ come from the germline V gene. CDR3 length: 12 amino acids. For the CDR3, the DNA is TGCGCCAGCAGCCAAAGCGGGACGGCGCAGTATTTT. Protein product: CASSQSGTAQYF.

A few counts support this clonotype. The chain employs TRBV12-3 or TRBV12-4 and TRBJ1-1; 7 bases match TRBD1. After removal of 6 bases from V and 4 bases from J, the junction contained 14 bases not matched to a gene. This CDR3 spans 16 amino acids. In DNA, the CDR3 is TGTGCCAGCAGCCCACGGGCAGGGGGAGGCTCCACTGAAGCTTTCTTT. Translation gives CASSPRAGGGSTEAFF.

The chain is built from TRBV10-3 and TRBJ1-5, with D maybe TRBD1 (5 bases). V lost 0 bases to trimming and J lost 0 bases, with 9 bases between them. Germline CDR1 reads ENHRY; CDR2 reads SYGVKD. The CDR3 is made up of 16 amino acids. Written as DNA, the CDR3 is TGTGCCATCAGTGAGTCCCAGGGATATAGCAATCAGCCCCAGCATTTT. This translates into CAISESQGYSNQPQHF.

This chain uses TRBV20-1 with TRBJ2-1; 14 nucleotides align to TRBD2. CDR1 DFQATT and CDR2 SNEGSKA come from the germline V gene (reference sequence). With V trimmed by 5 bases and J by 0 bases, 12 bases remained unmatched. The CDR3 runs to 19 residues. CDR3 in amino acids: CSAGGGLAGGWVSYNEQFF. The CDR3 DNA reads as TGCAGTGCTGGGGGTGGACTAGCGGGAGGATGGGTCTCCTACAATGAGCAGTTCTTC.

The chain carries TRBV5-1 and TRBJ2-5, with 8 bases matching TRBD1. This CDR3 region has 14 residues. V was pared by 4 bases and J by 5 bases, with 7 bases of the junction left unmatched. From germline, CDR1 is SGHRS and CDR2 YFSETQ. CDR3 in amino acids: CASSKTGVEETQYF. The CDR3 coding sequence is TGCGCCAGCAGCAAGACAGGGGTTGAGGAGACCCAGTACTTC. Together with reference TRBV5-1 and TRBJ2-5, the CDR3 gives the full variable domain: KAGVTQTPRYLIKTRGQQVTLSCSPISGHRSVSWYQQTPGQGLQFLFEYFSETQRNKGNFPGRFSGRQFSNSRSEMNVSTLELGDSALYLCASSKTGVEETQYFGPGTRLLVL.

A few counts support this clonotype. The V call is TRBV6-1, the J call TRBJ2-7, with 8 bases that match TRBD2. Germline CDR1 reads MNHNS; CDR2 reads SASEGT. Trimming cost V 6 bases and J 0 bases; bases outside gene matches: 10. This CDR3 has 16 amino acids. CDR3 sequence: CASSPGGGKSSYEQYF. The CDR3 DNA follows: TGTGCCAGCAGCCCCGGGGGGGGGAAAAGCTCCTACGAGCAGTACTTC.

This clonotype was found many times. J is TRBJ2-2 and V is TRBV4-1; no clear D. CDR3 size: 12 residues. Germline values: CDR1 MGHRA, CDR2 YSYEKL. Trimming cost V 5 bases and J 4 bases, with 5 bases left between them. This CDR3 reads CASSWSTGELFF. As DNA, the CDR3 is TGCGCCAGCAGCTGGAGCACCGGGGAGCTGTTTTTT.

This clonotype was picked up many times. The V and J genes are TRBV7-9 and TRBJ2-1; 8 nucleotides agree with TRBD1. Germline CDR1 reads SEHNR; CDR2 reads FQNEAQ (reference sequence). V was pared by 2 bases and J by 7 bases, with 7 bases of the junction left unmatched. This CDR3 region has 15 residues. The CDR3 DNA is TGTGCCAGCAGCTTACAGGGGGCAGTATTTAATGAGCAGTTCTTC. Its translation is CASSLQGAVFNEQFF.

The chain links TRBV3-1 to TRBJ2-7; D remains ambiguous. CDR1 and CDR2 from the germline V gene are LGHDT and YNNKEL (reference sequence). Trimming left V 4 bases short and J 3 bases short, with 16 bases between. The CDR3 runs 15 residues. CDR3 bases: TGTGCCAGCAGCCGAAGTCCCGGGCCCGGCTACGAGCAGTACTTC. Protein product: CASSRSPGPGYEQYF.

This chain uses TRBV11-2 with TRBJ2-1; D is possibly TRBD2 (5 bases). Germline CDR1 SGHAT, CDR2 FQNNGV. This CDR3 has 16 amino acids. Trimming shortened V by 2 bases and J by 6 bases, and 17 bases separated the two germline ends. CDR3 in DNA: TGTGCCAGCAGCTTAATACGTTTTACCGGGGTCAATGAGCAGTTCTTC. Its translation: CASSLIRFTGVNEQFF.

This clonotype occurred a few times. V is TRBV5-1 and J is TRBJ2-7, with 7 bases that match TRBD2. The V and J ends lost 4 bases and 7 bases, in that order; junction bases with no gene match: 14. The CDR3 runs 15 residues. Germline loops: CDR1 SGHRS, CDR2 YFSETQ. The CDR3 nucleotides read TGCGCCAGCAGCCTGGAACCGGGACTACCTCTGGAGCAGTACTTC. It specifies CASSLEPGLPLEQYF.

This clonotype was observed a few times. V gene TRBV5-1 combines with J gene TRBJ1-4; a weak D match, TRBD1 (6 bases). The CDR3 runs 17 residues. In germline, CDR1 is SGHRS, CDR2 YFSETQ. Trimming removed 2 bases at V and 3 bases at J, with 17 bases between. The CDR3 loop is CASSFKAGGRANEKLFF. The CDR3 DNA reads as TGCGCCAGCAGCTTCAAGGCTGGGGGGCGAGCTAATGAAAAACTGTTTTTT.

The sample holds many counts of this clonotype. The CDR3 is CSAPNRLAGKNTQYF. CDR3 DNA sequence: TGCAGTGCCCCAAACCGACTAGCGGGTAAAAATACGCAGTATTTT. This rearrangement joins TRBV20-1 to TRBJ2-3; 10 bases line up with TRBD2. This CDR3 is 15 amino acids long. Germline lookup yields CDR1 DFQATT and CDR2 SNEGSKA (reference sequence). Trimming took 6 bases from V and 7 from J; bases not matched to a gene: 13.

This clonotype was seen many times. The CDR3 DNA is TGCGCCAGCAGCAGTCTTATTGAAGCTTTCTTT. This gives the protein CASSSLIEAFF. The rearrangement joins TRBV10-2 to TRBJ1-1; D is undetermined. V was clipped by 6 bases and J by 7 bases, with 9 bases between them. The germline CDR1 and CDR2 sequences are WSHSY and SAAADI. There are 11 residues in the CDR3.